This T cell receptor (beta chain) derives from a study of blood T cell repertoires in COVID-19. Study details: Italy, Spain and the United States were the sources of the convalescent and acute COVID-19 samples.

The germline V and J ends were trimmed by 7 bases and 6 bases, with 16 bases remaining between them. CDR3 length equals 14 residues. Germline loops: CDR1 MNHEY, CDR2 SMNVEV (reference sequence). Methods used by the authors: Estimates of nucleated cell counts were drawn from the amplification of reference gene primers. TCRdb keeps only in-frame clones here, not all; method: immunoSEQ multiplex PCR. The D gene and trimming were derived from the DNA, and the V and J assignments and clone size from that table. The table has tens of thousands of clones, 82% seen once. This rearrangement joins TRBV27 to TRBJ1-5, with D possibly being TRBD1 (6 bases). The sample consisted of peripheral blood. The sequence derives from a human donor in a cohort sampled during active COVID-19. CDR3 protein: CASTPQGLGQPQHF. CDR3 bases: TGTGCCAGCACCCCGCAGGGGTTAGGTCAGCCCCAGCATTTT.